The sequence of this TCR beta chain was determined in a study of shared clonotypes between healthy human individuals. Study in general: A donor's plate count was three for CD4 naive and three for CD4 memory; CD8 naive had two and CD8 memory one.

Naive CD45RA+ and memory CD45RA-negative subsets were split from CD4+ cells. Germline lookup yields CDR1 SEHNR and CDR2 FQNEAQ (reference sequence). The CDR3 has 19 residues. Between the trimmed V and J ends, which lost 7 bases and 0 bases, there was a span of 24 bases. The test was conducted at deep level. TCRdb keeps only in-frame clones here, not all; method: immunoSEQ multiplex PCR. The sample has around 1.4 million clones; roughly 98.5% are singletons. The chain couples TRBV7-9 to TRBJ2-2, with D tentatively TRBD1 (6 bases). The receptor was isolated from a man under 40 in good health. Sequencing was performed on naive CD4+ T cells sorted from blood. The subset here: CD45RA+ positively selected. The CDR3 nucleotides read TGTGCCAGCATCGAAAGGGGGATCCGACACAAAACGAACACCGGGGAGCTGTTTTTT. Translating gives CASIERGIRHKTNTGELFF.